This T cell receptor (beta chain) was captured in a study of CD8 T cells in ankylosing spondylitis. Study results and caveats: As reported, disease-linked clones showed significant enrichment in matched ankylosing spondylitis synovial fluid.

TCRdb reanalysed the 5' RACE reads using MiXCR and keeps one entry per CDR3 protein. The table records 150,000 to 200,000 distinct CDR3 sequences, around 13% of them present only once. This clonotype was counted many times. Its antigen is unidentified. After removal of 1 base from V and 4 bases from J, the junction contained 3 bases not matched to a gene. Germline CDR1 reads MGHRA; CDR2 reads YSYEKL. This CDR3 has 14 amino acids. The sequence came from a male donor with ankylosing spondylitis or in good health (not recorded which). The genes are TRBV4-1 and TRBJ2-7; TRBD2 matches 8 bases. Sequenced input: blood, either unsorted or a sorted T cell fraction (not recorded which). The CDR3 nucleotides are TGCGCCAGCAGCCAAGGGCCGGGAGGGTACGAGCAGTACTTC. Amino acid sequence: CASSQGPGGYEQYF.